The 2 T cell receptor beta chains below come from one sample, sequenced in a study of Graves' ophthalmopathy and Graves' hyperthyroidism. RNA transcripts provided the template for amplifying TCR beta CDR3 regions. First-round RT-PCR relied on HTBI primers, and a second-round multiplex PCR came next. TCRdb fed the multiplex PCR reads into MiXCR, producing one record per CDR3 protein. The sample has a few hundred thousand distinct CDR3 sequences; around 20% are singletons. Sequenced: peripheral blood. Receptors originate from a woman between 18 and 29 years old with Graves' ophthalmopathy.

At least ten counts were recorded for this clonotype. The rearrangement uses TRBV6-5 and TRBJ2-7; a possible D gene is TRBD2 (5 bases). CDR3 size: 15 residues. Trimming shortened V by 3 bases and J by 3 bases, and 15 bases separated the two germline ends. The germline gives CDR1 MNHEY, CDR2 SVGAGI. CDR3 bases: TGTGCCAGCAGTTATGCCGGGGAGCCGAGCTACGAGCAGTACTTC. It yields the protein CASSYAGEPSYEQYF.

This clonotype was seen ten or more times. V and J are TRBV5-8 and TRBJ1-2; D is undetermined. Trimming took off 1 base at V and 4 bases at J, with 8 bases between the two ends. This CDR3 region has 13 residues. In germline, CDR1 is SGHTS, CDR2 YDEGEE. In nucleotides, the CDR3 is TGTGCCAGCAGCTTGTCTCGTAGCTATGGCTACACCTTC. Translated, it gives CASSLSRSYGYTF.